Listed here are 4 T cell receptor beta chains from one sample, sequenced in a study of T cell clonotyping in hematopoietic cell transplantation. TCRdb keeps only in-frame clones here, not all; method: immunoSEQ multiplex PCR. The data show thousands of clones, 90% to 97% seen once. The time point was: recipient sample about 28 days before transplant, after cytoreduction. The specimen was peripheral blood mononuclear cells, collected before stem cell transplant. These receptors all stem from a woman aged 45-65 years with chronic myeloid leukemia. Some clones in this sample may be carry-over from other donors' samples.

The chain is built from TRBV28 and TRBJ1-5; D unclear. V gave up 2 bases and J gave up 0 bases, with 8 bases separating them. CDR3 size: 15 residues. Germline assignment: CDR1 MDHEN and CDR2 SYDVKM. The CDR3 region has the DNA TGTGCCAGCAGTTTAATAGGATCTAGCAATCAGCCCCAGCATTTT. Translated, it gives CASSLIGSSNQPQHF. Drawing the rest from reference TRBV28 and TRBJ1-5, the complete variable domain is DVKVTQSSRYLVKRTGEKVFLECVQDMDHENMFWYRQDPGLGLRLIYFSYDVKMKEKGDIPEGYSVSREKKERFSLILESASTNQTSMYLCASSLIGSSNQPQHFGDGTRLSIL.

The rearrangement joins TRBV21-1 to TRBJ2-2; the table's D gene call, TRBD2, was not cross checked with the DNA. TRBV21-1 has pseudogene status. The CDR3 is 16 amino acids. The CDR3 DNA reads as TGTGCCAGCAGCTCTAACCAGCGGCCCGACACCGGGGAGCTGTTTTTT. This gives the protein CASSSNQRPDTGELFF.

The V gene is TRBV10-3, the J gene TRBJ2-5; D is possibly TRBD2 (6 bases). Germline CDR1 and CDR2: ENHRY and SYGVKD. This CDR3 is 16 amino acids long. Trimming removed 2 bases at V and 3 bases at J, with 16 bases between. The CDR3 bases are TGTGCCATCAGTGAGGGATCCAGCGGGCCTAAAGAGACCCAGTACTTC. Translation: CAISEGSSGPKETQYF.

CDR3 sequence (DNA): TGTGCCAGCAGTGCCGGCAGCTCTGGGGCCAACGTCCTGACTTTC. Translation: CASSAGSSGANVLTF. This chain joins TRBV2 and TRBJ2-6; no firm D call. Germline loops: CDR1 SNHLY, CDR2 FYNNEI. The CDR3 contains 15 residues. The V end lost 4 bases, the J end lost 0 bases, and 7 bases lay between the germline ends.